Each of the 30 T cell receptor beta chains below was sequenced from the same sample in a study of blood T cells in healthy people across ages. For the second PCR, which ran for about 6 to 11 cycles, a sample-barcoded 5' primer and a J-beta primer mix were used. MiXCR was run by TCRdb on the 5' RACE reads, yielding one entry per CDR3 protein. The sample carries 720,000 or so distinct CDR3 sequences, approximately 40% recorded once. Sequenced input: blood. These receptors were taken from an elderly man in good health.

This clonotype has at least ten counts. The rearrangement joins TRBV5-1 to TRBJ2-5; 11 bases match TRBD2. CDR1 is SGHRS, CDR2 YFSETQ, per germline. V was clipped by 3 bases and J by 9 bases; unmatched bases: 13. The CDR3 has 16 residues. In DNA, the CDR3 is TGCGCCAGCAGCTCCGAGACTAGCGGGGTACCGGTGGCCCAGTACTTC. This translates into CASSSETSGVPVAQYF.

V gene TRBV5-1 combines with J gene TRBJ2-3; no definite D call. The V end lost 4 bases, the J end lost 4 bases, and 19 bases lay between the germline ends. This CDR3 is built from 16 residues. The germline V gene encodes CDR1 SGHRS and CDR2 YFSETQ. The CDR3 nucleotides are TGCGCCAGCAGCGACCGTGCATTCCAAGGATCAGATACGCAGTATTTT. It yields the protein CASSDRAFQGSDTQYF.

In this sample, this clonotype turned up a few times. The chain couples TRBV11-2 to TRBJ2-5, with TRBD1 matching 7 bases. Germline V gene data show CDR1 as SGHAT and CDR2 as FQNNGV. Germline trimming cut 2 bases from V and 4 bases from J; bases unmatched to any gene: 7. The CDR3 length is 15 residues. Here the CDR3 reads CASSLRRQGPETQYF. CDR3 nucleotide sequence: TGTGCCAGCAGCTTACGACGACAGGGCCCAGAGACCCAGTACTTC.

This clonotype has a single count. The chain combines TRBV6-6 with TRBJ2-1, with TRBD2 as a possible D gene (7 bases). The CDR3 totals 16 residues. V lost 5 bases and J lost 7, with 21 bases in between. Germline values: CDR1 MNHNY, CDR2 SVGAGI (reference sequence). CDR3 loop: CASSRPGGGSGNEQFF. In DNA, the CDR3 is TGTGCCAGCAGTAGGCCCGGGGGCGGGAGTGGGAATGAGCAGTTCTTC.

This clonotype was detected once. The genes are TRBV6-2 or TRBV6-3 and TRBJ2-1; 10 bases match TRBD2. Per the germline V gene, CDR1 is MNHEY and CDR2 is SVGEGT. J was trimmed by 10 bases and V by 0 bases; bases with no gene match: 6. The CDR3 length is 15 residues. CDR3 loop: CASSYSLAGAPEQFF. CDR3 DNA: TGTGCCAGCAGTTACTCGCTAGCGGGAGCCCCCGAGCAGTTCTTC.

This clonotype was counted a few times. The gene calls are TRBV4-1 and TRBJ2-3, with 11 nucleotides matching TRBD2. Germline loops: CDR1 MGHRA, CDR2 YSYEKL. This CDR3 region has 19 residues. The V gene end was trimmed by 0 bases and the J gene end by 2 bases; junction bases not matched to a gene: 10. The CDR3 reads CASSQESLAGGSVTDTQYF. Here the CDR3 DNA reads TGCGCCAGCAGCCAAGAGTCCCTAGCGGGGGGAAGCGTCACAGATACGCAGTATTTT.

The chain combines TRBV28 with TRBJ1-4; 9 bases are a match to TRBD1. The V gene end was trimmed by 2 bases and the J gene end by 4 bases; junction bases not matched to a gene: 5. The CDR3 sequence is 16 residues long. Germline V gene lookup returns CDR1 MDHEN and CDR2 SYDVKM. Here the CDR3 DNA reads TGTGCCAGCAGTTTACCTGGGACAGGGAATAATGAAAAACTGTTTTTT. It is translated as CASSLPGTGNNEKLFF.

CDR3: CASSYSESGGYTF. CDR3 in DNA: TGTGCCAGCAGTTACTCGGAAAGTGGTGGCTACACCTTC. The chain links TRBV6-5 to TRBJ1-2; no reliable D call. Trimming removed 0 bases at V and 7 bases at J, with 9 bases between. Germline assignment: CDR1 MNHEY and CDR2 SVGAGI. The CDR3 consists of 13 residues.

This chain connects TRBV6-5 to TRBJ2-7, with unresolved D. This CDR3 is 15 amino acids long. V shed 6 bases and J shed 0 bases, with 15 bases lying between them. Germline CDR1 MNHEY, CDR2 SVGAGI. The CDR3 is CASRLVAGFSYEQYF. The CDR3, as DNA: TGTGCCAGCAGACTCGTCGCAGGCTTCTCCTACGAGCAGTACTTC.

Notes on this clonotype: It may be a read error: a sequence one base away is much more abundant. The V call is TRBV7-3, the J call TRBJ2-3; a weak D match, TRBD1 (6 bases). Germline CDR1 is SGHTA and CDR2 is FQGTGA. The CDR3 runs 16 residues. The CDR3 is CAGSLSSTGLTDTQYF. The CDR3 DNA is TGTGCCGGCAGCCTTTCCTCAACAGGGCTTACAGATACGCAGTATTTT. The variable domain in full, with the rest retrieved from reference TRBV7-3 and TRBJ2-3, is GAGVSQTPSNKVTEKGKYVELRCDPISGHTALYWYRQSLGQGPEFLIYFQGTGAADDSGLPNDRFFAVRPEGSVSTLKIQRTERGDSAVYLCAGSLSSTGLTDTQYFGPGTRLTVL.

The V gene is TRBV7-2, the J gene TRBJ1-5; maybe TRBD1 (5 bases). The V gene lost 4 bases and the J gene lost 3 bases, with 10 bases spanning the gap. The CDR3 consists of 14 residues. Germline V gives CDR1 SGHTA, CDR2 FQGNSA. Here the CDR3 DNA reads TGTGCCAGCAGCTCGGGACGGAACAATCAGCCCCAGCATTTT. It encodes CASSSGRNNQPQHF.

The CDR3 sequence: CASSTVGGGTQYF. In DNA, the CDR3 is TGTGCCAGCAGCACAGTGGGAGGAGGGACCCAGTACTTC. This chain joins TRBV7-2 and TRBJ2-5; maybe TRBD2 (6 bases). Trimming shortened V by 5 bases and J by 7 bases, and 14 bases separated the two germline ends. Germline loops: CDR1 SGHTA, CDR2 FQGNSA. The CDR3 runs to 13 residues.

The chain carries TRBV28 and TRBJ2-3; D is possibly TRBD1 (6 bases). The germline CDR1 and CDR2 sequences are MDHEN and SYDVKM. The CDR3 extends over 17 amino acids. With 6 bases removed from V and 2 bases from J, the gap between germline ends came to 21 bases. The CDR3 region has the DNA TGTGCCAGCAGCTACCGGAGGTGGGGGCAGAACACAGATACGCAGTATTTT. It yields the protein CASSYRRWGQNTDTQYF. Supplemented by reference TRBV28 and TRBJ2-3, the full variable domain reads DVKVTQSSRYLVKRTGEKVFLECVQDMDHENMFWYRQDPGLGLRLIYFSYDVKMKEKGDIPEGYSVSREKKERFSLILESASTNQTSMYLCASSYRRWGQNTDTQYFGPGTRLTVL.

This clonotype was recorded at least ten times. The DNA for the CDR3 is TGTGCCAGCAGTTTATACGGCGAGCAGTACTTC. Amino acids: CASSLYGEQYF. The rearrangement joins TRBV27 to TRBJ2-7; D is undetermined. V lost 1 base, J lost 6 bases, and 4 bases lay in between. CDR1 is MNHEY, CDR2 SMNVEV, per germline (reference sequence). This CDR3 is 11 amino acids long.

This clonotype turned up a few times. CDR3 residues: CASSLVYEDRADQPQHF. The CDR3 DNA reads as TGTGCCAGCAGCTTAGTTTATGAGGACAGGGCGGATCAGCCCCAGCATTTT. This chain uses TRBV7-3 with TRBJ1-5, with 8 bases matching TRBD1. The ends lost 2 bases at V and 5 bases at J; junction bases unmatched: 11. CDR1 and CDR2 from the germline V gene are SGHTA and FQGTGA. The CDR3 runs 17 residues.

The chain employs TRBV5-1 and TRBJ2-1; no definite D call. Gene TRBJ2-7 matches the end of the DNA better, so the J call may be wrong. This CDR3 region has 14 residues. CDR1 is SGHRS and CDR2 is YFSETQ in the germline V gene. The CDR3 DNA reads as TGCGCCAGCAGCTCGGAGCACCTATACAATGAGCAGTACTTC. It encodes CASSSEHLYNEQYF.

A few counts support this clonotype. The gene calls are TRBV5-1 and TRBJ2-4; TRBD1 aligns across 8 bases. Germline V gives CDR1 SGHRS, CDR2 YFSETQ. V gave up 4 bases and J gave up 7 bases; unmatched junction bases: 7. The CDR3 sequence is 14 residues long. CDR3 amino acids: CASSVDQGANIQYF. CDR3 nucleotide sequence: TGCGCCAGCAGCGTGGACCAGGGGGCGAACATTCAGTACTTC.

The CDR3 region has the DNA TGTGCCTGGAACACAGGACTAGCGGGGGGGCCGTCAGATACGCAGTATTTT. Translating gives CAWNTGLAGGPSDTQYF. This sequence joins TRBV30 and TRBJ2-3; 15 bases line up with TRBD2. V was clipped by 4 bases and J by 4 bases; unmatched bases: 9. This CDR3 spans 17 amino acids. Germline loops: CDR1 GTSNPN, CDR2 SVGIG (reference sequence).

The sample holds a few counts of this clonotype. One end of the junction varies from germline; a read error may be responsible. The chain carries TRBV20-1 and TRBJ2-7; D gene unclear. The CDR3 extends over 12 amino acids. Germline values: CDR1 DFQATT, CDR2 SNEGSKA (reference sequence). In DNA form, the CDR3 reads TGTAGTGCTAATGGTGGTTCCTACGAGCAGTACTTC. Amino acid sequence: CSANGGSYEQYF.

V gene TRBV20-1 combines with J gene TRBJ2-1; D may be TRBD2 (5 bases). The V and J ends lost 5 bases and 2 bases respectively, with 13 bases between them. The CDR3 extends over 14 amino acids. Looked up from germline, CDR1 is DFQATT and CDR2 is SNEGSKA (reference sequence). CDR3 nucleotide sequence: TGCAGTGCTGTCGGACTCGCCACCTACAATGAGCAGTTCTTC. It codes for CSAVGLATYNEQFF.

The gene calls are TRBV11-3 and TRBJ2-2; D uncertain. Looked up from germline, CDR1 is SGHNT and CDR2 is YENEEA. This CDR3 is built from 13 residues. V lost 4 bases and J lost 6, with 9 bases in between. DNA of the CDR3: TGTGCCAGCAGCTCTACGGCCCCCGGGGAGCTGTTTTTT. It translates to CASSSTAPGELFF.

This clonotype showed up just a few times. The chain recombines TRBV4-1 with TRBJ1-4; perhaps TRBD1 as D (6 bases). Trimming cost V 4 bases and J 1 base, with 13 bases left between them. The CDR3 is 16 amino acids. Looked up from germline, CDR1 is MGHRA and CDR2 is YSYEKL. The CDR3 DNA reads TGCGCCAGCAGCCCAGAGGACAGCCGAACTAATGAAAAACTGTTTTTT. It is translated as CASSPEDSRTNEKLFF.

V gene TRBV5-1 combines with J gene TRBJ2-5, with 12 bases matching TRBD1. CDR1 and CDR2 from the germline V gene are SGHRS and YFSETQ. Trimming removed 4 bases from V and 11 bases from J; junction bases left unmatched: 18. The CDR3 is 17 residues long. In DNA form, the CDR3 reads TGCGCCAGCAGCCCTGACCCATCGGGACAGGGGGCGAGGGAGCAGTACTTC. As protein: CASSPDPSGQGAREQYF.

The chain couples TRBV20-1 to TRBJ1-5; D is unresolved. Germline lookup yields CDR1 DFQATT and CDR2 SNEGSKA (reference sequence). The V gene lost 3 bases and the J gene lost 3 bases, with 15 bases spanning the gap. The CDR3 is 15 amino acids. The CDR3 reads CSARIGRSDNQPQHF. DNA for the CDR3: TGCAGTGCTAGGATCGGTCGGTCGGACAATCAGCCCCAGCATTTT.

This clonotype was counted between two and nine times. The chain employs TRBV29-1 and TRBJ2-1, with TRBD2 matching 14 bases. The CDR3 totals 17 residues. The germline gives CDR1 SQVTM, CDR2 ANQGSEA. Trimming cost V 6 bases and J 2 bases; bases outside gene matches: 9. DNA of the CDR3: TGCAGCGTCCGGACTAGCGGGGGGCCTCCTGCCTACAATGAGCAGTTCTTC. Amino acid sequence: CSVRTSGGPPAYNEQFF.

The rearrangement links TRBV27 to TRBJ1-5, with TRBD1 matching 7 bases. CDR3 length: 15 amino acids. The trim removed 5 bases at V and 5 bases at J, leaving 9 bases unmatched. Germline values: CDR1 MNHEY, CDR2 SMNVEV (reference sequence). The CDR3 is CASSRYVGGDQPQHF. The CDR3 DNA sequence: TGTGCCAGCAGTCGTTATGTAGGGGGCGATCAGCCCCAGCATTTT.

The CDR3 bases are TGTGCCAGCCGTGAGGCGGGAGTAGGCACAGATACGCAGTATTTT. Translated, it gives CASREAGVGTDTQYF. The V gene is TRBV28, the J gene TRBJ2-3; 7 bases map to TRBD2. The CDR3 spans 15 residues. Trimming took 8 bases from V and 1 from J; bases not matched to a gene: 9. Germline lookup yields CDR1 MDHEN and CDR2 SYDVKM.

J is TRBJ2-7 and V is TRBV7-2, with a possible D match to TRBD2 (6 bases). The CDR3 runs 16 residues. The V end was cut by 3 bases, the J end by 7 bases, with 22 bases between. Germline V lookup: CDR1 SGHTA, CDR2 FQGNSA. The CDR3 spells CASSLWGRGSPYEQYF. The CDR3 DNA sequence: TGTGCCAGCAGCTTGTGGGGTCGGGGGAGCCCATATGAGCAGTACTTC.

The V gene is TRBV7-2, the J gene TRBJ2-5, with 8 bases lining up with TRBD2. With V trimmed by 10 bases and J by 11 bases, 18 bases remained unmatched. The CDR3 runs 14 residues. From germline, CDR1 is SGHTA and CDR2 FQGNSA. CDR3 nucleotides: TGTGCCACCCGGGAGGGCCTTATATACAATGAGCAGTACTTC. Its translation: CATREGLIYNEQYF.

In DNA, the CDR3 is TGTGCCAGCAGCCGAGGAGGTGGAGATGGCTACACCTTC. Its protein product is CASSRGGGDGYTF. V and J are TRBV3-1 and TRBJ1-2, with D hard to call. This CDR3 region has 13 residues. Deletions cut 4 bases from V and 6 bases from J, with 12 bases between. Per the germline V gene, CDR1 is LGHDT and CDR2 is YNNKEL (reference sequence).